The 8 T cell receptor beta chains reported below all come from one sample, sequenced in a study of cytomegalovirus exposure and HLA in healthy donors. The PCR used 60 Vbeta and 13 Jbeta primers. Clones were sequenced by immunoSEQ multiplex PCR, and TCRdb holds only the in-frame ones, with some missing. The sample holds 250,000 to 350,000 clones, around 80% seen once. Specimen: PBMCs. These receptors came from a girl aged 2-15 years in good health and CMV-seronegative.

The chain is built from TRBV6-6 and TRBJ2-7, with TRBD2 matching over 9 bases. CDR3 size: 13 residues. Per the germline V gene, CDR1 is MNHNY and CDR2 is SVGAGI (reference sequence). V lost 8 bases to trimming and J lost 5 bases; unmatched junction nucleotides: 7. In nucleotides, the CDR3 is TGTGCCAGCGGGGGCGGGAGGGCCGACGAGCAGTACTTC. This gives the protein CASGGGRADEQYF.

This clone was counted between two and nine times. This chain connects TRBV30 to TRBJ2-5, with TRBD2 identical over 15 bases. Germline V CDR1 and CDR2: GTSNPN, SVGIG (reference sequence). The CDR3 sequence is 16 residues long. V was clipped by 2 bases and J by 7 bases; unmatched bases: 8. The CDR3 sequence is CAWSWTSGRGPGTQYF. The CDR3 DNA sequence: TGTGCCTGGAGTTGGACTAGCGGGAGGGGCCCAGGGACCCAGTACTTC.

The rearrangement uses TRBV5-1 and TRBJ1-2, with TRBD1 as a possible D gene (5 bases). The CDR3 totals 14 residues. The V end lost 0 bases, the J end lost 5 bases, and 11 bases lay between the germline ends. Germline V gives CDR1 SGHRS, CDR2 YFSETQ. In DNA form, the CDR3 reads TGCGCCAGCAGCTTGGGCAGGGCCGGTTATGGCTACACCTTC. Translating gives CASSLGRAGYGYTF.

Concerning this clone: Different DNA sequences within this sample yield the same CDR3. The chain recombines TRBV19 with TRBJ2-3; a possible D gene is TRBD2 (6 bases). From germline, CDR1 is LNHDA and CDR2 SQIVND (reference sequence). The V end lost 3 bases, the J end lost 0 bases, and 10 bases lay between the germline ends. The CDR3 consists of 15 residues. CDR3 DNA: TGTGCCAGTAGTATTGGACTATCTAGCACAGATACGCAGTATTTT. Its protein product is CASSIGLSSTDTQYF.

This chain joins TRBV6-1 and TRBJ1-1, with D hard to call. The CDR3 is 17 amino acids. The V and J ends lost 2 bases and 2 bases respectively, with 18 bases between them. Germline-derived CDR1 and CDR2 are MNHNS and SASEGT. The CDR3 DNA reads TGTGCCAGCAGTGAACCGTCCGAAGGCCGGGGAAACACTGAAGCTTTCTTT. Amino acids: CASSEPSEGRGNTEAFF.

This sequence joins TRBV6-1 and TRBJ1-2; unclear D gene. V lost 7 bases and J 0 bases, leaving 15 bases between the germline ends. Germline-derived CDR1 and CDR2 are MNHNS and SASEGT. This CDR3 has 15 residues. The CDR3 nucleotides are TGTGCCAGCATAAAAGCGGCAAATCCTAACTATGGCTACACCTTC. Protein product: CASIKAANPNYGYTF.

This clone was found a few times. The chain couples TRBV2 to TRBJ1-5; D remains ambiguous. Looked up from germline, CDR1 is SNHLY and CDR2 is FYNNEI. The V and J ends lost 5 bases and 5 bases respectively, with 10 bases between them. CDR3 length: 13 residues. Here the CDR3 DNA reads TGTGCCAGCAGTCCAGAGGTACATCAGCCCCAGCATTTT. It translates to CASSPEVHQPQHF.

The J gene is TRBJ1-5, the V gene TRBV9; no definite D call. Per germline, CDR1 SGDLS and CDR2 YYNGEE. V dropped 0 bases and J dropped 5 bases, with 9 bases sitting between them. This CDR3 is built from 14 residues. CDR3 in amino acids: CASSVAVEDQPQHF. The CDR3 DNA reads TGTGCCAGCAGCGTAGCTGTTGAGGATCAGCCCCAGCATTTT.